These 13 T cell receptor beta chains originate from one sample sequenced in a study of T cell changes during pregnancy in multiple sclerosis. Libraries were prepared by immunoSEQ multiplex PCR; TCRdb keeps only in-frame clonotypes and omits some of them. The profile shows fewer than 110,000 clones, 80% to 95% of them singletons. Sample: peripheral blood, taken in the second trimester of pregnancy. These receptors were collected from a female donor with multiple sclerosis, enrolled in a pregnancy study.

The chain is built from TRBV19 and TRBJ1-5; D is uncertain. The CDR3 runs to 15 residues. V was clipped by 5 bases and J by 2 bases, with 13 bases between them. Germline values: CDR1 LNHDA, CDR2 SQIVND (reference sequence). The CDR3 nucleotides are TGTGCCAGTAGTTTCGCCCACGGGGGCAATCAGCCCCAGCATTTT. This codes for CASSFAHGGNQPQHF.

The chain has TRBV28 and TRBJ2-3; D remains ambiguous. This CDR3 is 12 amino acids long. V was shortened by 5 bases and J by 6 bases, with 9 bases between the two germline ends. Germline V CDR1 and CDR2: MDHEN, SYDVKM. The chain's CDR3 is CASSLPGDTQYF. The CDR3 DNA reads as TGTGCCAGCAGTCTCCCCGGGGATACGCAGTATTTT.

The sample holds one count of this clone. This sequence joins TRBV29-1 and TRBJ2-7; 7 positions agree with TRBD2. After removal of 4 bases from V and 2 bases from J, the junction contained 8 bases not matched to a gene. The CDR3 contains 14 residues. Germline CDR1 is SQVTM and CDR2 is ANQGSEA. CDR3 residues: CSVVWREYTYEQYF. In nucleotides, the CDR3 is TGCAGCGTTGTGTGGCGGGAGTACACCTACGAGCAGTACTTC.

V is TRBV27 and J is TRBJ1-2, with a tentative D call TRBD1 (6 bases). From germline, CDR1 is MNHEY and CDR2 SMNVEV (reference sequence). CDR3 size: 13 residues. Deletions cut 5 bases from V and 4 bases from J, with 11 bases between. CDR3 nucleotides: TGTGCCAGCAGTCCAGGGGTGAGCTATGGCTACACCTTC. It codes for CASSPGVSYGYTF.

CDR3 sequence: CASSPQGVNIQYF. For the CDR3, the DNA is TGTGCCAGCTCACCACAGGGGGTCAACATTCAGTACTTC. This rearrangement joins TRBV18 to TRBJ2-4; D might be TRBD1 (6 bases). V was pared by 1 base and J by 7 bases, with 8 bases between. The germline V gene has CDR1 KGHSH and CDR2 LQKENI. The CDR3 contains 13 residues.

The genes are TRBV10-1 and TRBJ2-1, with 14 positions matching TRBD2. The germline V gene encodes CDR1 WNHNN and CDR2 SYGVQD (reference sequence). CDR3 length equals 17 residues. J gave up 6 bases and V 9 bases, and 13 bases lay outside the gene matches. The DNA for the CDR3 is TGCGCCAGAGAGGAAATCCCGGGACTAGCGGGAGTCAATGAGCAGTTCTTC. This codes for CAREEIPGLAGVNEQFF.

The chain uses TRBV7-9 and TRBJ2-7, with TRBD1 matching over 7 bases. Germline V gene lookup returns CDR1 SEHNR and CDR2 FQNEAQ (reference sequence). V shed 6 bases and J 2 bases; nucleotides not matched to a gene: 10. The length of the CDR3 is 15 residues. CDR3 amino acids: CASSLWTGGPYEQYF. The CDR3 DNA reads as TGTGCCAGCAGTTTATGGACAGGAGGCCCCTACGAGCAGTACTTC.

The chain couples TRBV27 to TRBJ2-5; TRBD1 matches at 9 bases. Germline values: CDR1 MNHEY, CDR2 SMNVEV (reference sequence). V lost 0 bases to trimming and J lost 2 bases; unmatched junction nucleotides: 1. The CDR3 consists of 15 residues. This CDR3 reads CASSLSDRGQETQYF. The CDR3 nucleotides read TGTGCCAGCAGTTTATCGGACAGGGGTCAAGAGACCCAGTACTTC.

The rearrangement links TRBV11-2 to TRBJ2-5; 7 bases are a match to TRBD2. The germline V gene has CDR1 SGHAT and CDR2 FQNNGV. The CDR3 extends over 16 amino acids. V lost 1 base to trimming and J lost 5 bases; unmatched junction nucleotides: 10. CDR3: CASSLVGLAVLETQYF. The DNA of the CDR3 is TGTGCCAGCAGCTTAGTGGGCCTAGCGGTACTGGAGACCCAGTACTTC.

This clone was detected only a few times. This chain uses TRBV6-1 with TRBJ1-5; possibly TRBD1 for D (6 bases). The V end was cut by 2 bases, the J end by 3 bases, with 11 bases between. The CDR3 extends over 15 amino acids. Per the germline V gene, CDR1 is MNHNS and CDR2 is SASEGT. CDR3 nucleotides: TGTGCCAGCAGTGAAAACAGGGCGGCCAATCAGCCCCAGCATTTT. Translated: CASSENRAANQPQHF.

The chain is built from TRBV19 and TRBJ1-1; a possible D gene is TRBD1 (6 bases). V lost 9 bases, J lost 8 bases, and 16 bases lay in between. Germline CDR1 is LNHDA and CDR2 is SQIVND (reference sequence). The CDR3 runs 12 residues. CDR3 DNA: TGTGCCAGCAGACTTCCGGGACAAGAAGCTTTCTTT. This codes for CASRLPGQEAFF.

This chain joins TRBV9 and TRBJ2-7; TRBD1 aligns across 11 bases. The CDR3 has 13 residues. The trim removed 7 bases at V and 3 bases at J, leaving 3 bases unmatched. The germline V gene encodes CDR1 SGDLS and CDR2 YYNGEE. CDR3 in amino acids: CASGGTGGYEQYF. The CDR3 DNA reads TGTGCCAGCGGCGGGACAGGGGGCTACGAGCAGTACTTC.

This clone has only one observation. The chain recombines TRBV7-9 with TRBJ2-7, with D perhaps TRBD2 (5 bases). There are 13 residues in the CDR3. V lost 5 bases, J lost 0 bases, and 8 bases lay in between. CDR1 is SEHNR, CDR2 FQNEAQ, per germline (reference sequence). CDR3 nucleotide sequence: TGTGCCAGCAGCGAGGGCCGCTCCTACGAGCAGTACTTC. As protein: CASSEGRSYEQYF.